This T cell receptor beta chain appears in the sequencing data of a study of T cell responses to AZD1222 COVID-19 vaccine. Points on this clone: Its cognate antigen is unknown.

Findings of the study overall: Spike-specific TCR breadth and depth both grew after two AZD1222 doses. Samples come after the peak T cell response, not at day 14. Of the AZD1222 recipients, only five to seven were seropositive at baseline.

The method was immunoSEQ multiplex PCR; TCRdb's version includes in-frame clones alone and lacks a portion of them. The profile shows 200,000 or so clones, 80% to 90% of them singletons. The CDR3 loop spans 18 amino acids. Germline lookup yields CDR1 MDHEN and CDR2 SYDVKM. V was trimmed by 3 bases and J by 0 bases, leaving 15 bases between them. The receptor was isolated from an adult in good health. The starting material was peripheral blood, obtained on day 0 of MenACWY control vaccination. The chain links TRBV28 to TRBJ1-6; a possible D gene is TRBD1 (6 bases). CDR3 residues: CASSFHQGTSSYNSPLHF. CDR3 DNA: TGTGCCAGCAGTTTTCACCAGGGGACGAGCTCCTATAATTCACCCCTCCACTTT.